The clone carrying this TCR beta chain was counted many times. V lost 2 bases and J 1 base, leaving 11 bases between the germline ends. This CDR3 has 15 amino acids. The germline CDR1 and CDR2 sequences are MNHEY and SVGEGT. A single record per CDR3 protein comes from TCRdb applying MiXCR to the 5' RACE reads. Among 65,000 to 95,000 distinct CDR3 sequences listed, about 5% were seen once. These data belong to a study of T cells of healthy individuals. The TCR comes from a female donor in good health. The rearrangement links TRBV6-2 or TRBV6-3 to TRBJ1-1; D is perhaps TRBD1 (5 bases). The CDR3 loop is CASSYLPGGNTEAFF. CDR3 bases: TGTGCCAGCAGTTACCTTCCCGGGGGGAACACTGAAGCTTTCTTT.